The 28 T cell receptor beta chains reported below all come from one sample, sequenced in a study of liver allograft versus peripheral blood T cells. Study summary: Recipients' peripheral blood served as the comparator for T cell receptor repertoires in transplanted livers.

TCRdb re-analysed the reads in MiXCR, keeping a single row per CDR3 protein. The sample lists some 10,000 distinct CDR3 sequences, about a fifth occurring once. All receptors come from a human patient who had a liver transplant. Some T cells may be transferred from the graft donor.

This clonotype is judged medium-sized. The gene calls are TRBV19 and TRBJ2-3; 9 bases are shared with TRBD1. CDR3 length equals 16 residues. Trimming cost V 5 bases and J 2 bases; bases outside gene matches: 8. CDR1 LNHDA and CDR2 SQIVND come from the germline V gene (reference sequence). The CDR3 region has the DNA TGTGCCAGTAGTCCGAGGGACAGGGTCTTCACAGATACGCAGTATTTT. Amino acid sequence: CASSPRDRVFTDTQYF.

This clonotype is deemed medium-sized. The chain combines TRBV6-6 with TRBJ1-2; D perhaps matches TRBD1 (6 bases). The CDR3 is made up of 14 amino acids. Germline lookup yields CDR1 MNHNY and CDR2 SVGAGI (reference sequence). Trimming took off 5 bases at V and 3 bases at J, with 13 bases between the two ends. The CDR3 loop reads CASSLGGKDYGYTF. The CDR3, as DNA: TGTGCCAGCAGTCTAGGGGGTAAGGACTATGGCTACACCTTC.

This clonotype ranks as medium-sized. In DNA form, the CDR3 reads TGTGCCACCAGTGATCGTACCGACGGCGGGTTGCGCGGCTACACCTTC. This sequence encodes CATSDRTDGGLRGYTF. The chain links TRBV24-1 to TRBJ1-2; D remains ambiguous. Germline V gives CDR1 KGHDR, CDR2 SFDVKD. The CDR3 spans 16 residues. V lost 3 bases and J 8 bases, leaving 21 bases between the germline ends.

This clonotype was recorded a few times. This rearrangement joins TRBV20-1 to TRBJ2-1; 7 bases align to TRBD2. The CDR3 totals 15 residues. The junction had 6 bases not matched to a gene; V was cut back by 4 bases and J by 0 bases. Germline CDR1 and CDR2: DFQATT and SNEGSKA (reference sequence). The CDR3, as DNA: TGCAGTGCTAAACCGGGACTACCCTCCTACAATGAGCAGTTCTTC. Translating gives CSAKPGLPSYNEQFF.

This clonotype came up a few times. The chain recombines TRBV28 with TRBJ1-2; weak D call: TRBD1 (5 bases). Trimming took 6 bases from V and 7 from J, leaving 24 bases between them. This CDR3 contains 16 residues. CDR1 and CDR2 from the germline V gene are MDHEN and SYDVKM. CDR3 protein: CASRVIGAARVGGYTF. The CDR3, as DNA: TGTGCCAGCAGGGTTATAGGGGCAGCCCGGGTGGGTGGCTACACCTTC.

This clonotype is labeled medium-sized. This chain connects TRBV6-9 to TRBJ2-1; D is unclear. The V and J ends lost 7 bases and 16 bases respectively, with 20 bases between them. CDR3 length equals 12 residues. Germline V gene sequence: CDR1 MNHGY, CDR2 SVAAGI. CDR3 amino acids: CASKAKGPRCFF. The CDR3 DNA follows: TGTGCCAGCAAGGCCAAAGGCCCCCGGTGCTTCTTC.

V gene TRBV10-2 combines with J gene TRBJ2-3, with TRBD2 matching over 14 bases. The CDR3 is 15 residues long. Germline V gene data show CDR1 as WSHSY and CDR2 as SAAADI. The trim removed 7 bases at V and 6 bases at J, leaving 6 bases unmatched. CDR3 sequence (DNA): TGCGCCAGCAACGGACTAGCGGGGGGTGGGGATACGCAGTATTTT. This translates into CASNGLAGGGDTQYF.

The chain has TRBV6-5 and TRBJ2-3; D is possibly TRBD2 (6 bases). V was pared by 5 bases and J by 1 base, with 10 bases between. Germline-derived CDR1 and CDR2 are MNHEY and SVGAGI. CDR3 length: 14 amino acids. The CDR3 nucleotides read TGTGCCAGCAGTCGGGGGACTCGCACAGATACGCAGTATTTT. Amino acids: CASSRGTRTDTQYF.

Here the CDR3 DNA reads TGTGCCTCCACCAGTTTGGGGTCTGATGGCTACACCTTC. Translating gives CASTSLGSDGYTF. V usage is TRBV30 and J usage is TRBJ1-2; D is unclear. Per germline, CDR1 GTSNPN and CDR2 SVGIG (reference sequence). The V and J ends lost 7 bases and 6 bases respectively, with 18 bases between them. The CDR3 runs 13 residues.

This clonotype occurred a few times. CDR3 in amino acids: CSAKGLAESQETQYF. The CDR3 nucleotides are TGCAGTGCTAAGGGGCTAGCGGAGTCCCAAGAGACCCAGTACTTC. V gene TRBV20-1 combines with J gene TRBJ2-5; 7 bases are shared with TRBD2. The germline V gene has CDR1 DFQATT and CDR2 SNEGSKA (reference sequence). V lost 4 bases to trimming and J lost 1 base; unmatched junction nucleotides: 9. The CDR3 extends over 15 amino acids.

The chain combines TRBV12-5 with TRBJ2-1; the match to TRBD2 covers 7 bases. CDR3 length equals 17 residues. V dropped 1 base and J dropped 5; count of bases not matched to a gene: 11. Germline CDR1 and CDR2: LGHNT and FRNRAP. Here the CDR3 DNA reads TGTGCTAGTGGTTTGGCCCCGGGGGGTGTTGGACACAATGAGCAGTTCTTC. This translates into CASGLAPGGVGHNEQFF.

Relative to its sample, this clonotype is medium-sized. Here the CDR3 reads CATSKGGLPYTDTQYF. For the CDR3, the DNA is TGTGCCACCAGCAAGGGGGGACTCCCCTACACAGATACGCAGTATTTT. The rearrangement links TRBV15 to TRBJ2-3; D could derive from TRBD1 or TRBD2 (6 bases each). Trimming took off 4 bases at V and 2 bases at J, with 16 bases between the two ends. The CDR3 spans 16 residues. CDR1 and CDR2 (germline): LNHNV, YYDKDF (reference sequence).

Within the sample, this clonotype is medium-sized. This chain connects TRBV19 to TRBJ1-5; D is undetermined. Germline values: CDR1 LNHDA, CDR2 SQIVND (reference sequence). CDR3 length equals 15 residues. V was pared by 5 bases and J by 0 bases, with 11 bases between. CDR3 amino acids: CASSSLGFSNQPQHF. As DNA, the CDR3 is TGTGCCAGTAGTTCCCTGGGGTTTAGCAATCAGCCCCAGCATTTT.

Relative to its sample, this clonotype is medium-sized. The chain employs TRBV19 and TRBJ1-1, with TRBD1 matching 7 bases. There are 13 residues in the CDR3. V shed 2 bases, J shed 3 bases, and the junction held 0 bases outside the gene matches. Germline V gene lookup returns CDR1 LNHDA and CDR2 SQIVND (reference sequence). The DNA for the CDR3 is TGTGCCAGTAGTATAACAGGGGACACTGAAGCTTTCTTT. Amino acids: CASSITGDTEAFF.

The chain combines TRBV6-5 with TRBJ2-7; 14 bases match TRBD2. The length of the CDR3 is 14 residues. Germline V gene sequence: CDR1 MNHEY, CDR2 SVGAGI. V was clipped by 7 bases and J by 8 bases; unmatched bases: 7. The CDR3 DNA sequence: TGTGCCAGCACTCAGACTAGCGGGAGGGATAAGCAGTACTTC. Translated: CASTQTSGRDKQYF.

The chain combines TRBV28 with TRBJ2-7, with 9 positions matching TRBD1. The CDR3 is made up of 14 amino acids. Unmatched junction bases numbered 6, after V lost 2 bases and J lost 7 bases. CDR1 and CDR2 from the germline V gene are MDHEN and SYDVKM. The CDR3 bases are TGTGCCAGCAGTTTAGGGACAGGGAGAGGGGAGCAGTACTTC. Its translation is CASSLGTGRGEQYF.

Note on this clonotype: This clone may be a read error of a much larger clone one base away. The chain has TRBV28 and TRBJ1-4; D might be TRBD1 (5 bases). Germline CDR1 and CDR2: MDHEN and SYDVKM. This CDR3 contains 14 residues. The CDR3 region is CASSLGGADEKPFF. CDR3 coding DNA: TGTGCCAGCAGTTTAGGAGGGGCGGATGAAAAACCGTTTTTT.

This chain links TRBV20-1 with TRBJ1-1; TRBD1 is a possible D gene (5 bases). CDR1 and CDR2 (germline): DFQATT, SNEGSKA (reference sequence). This CDR3 comprises 15 residues. The V end was cut by 0 bases, the J end by 2 bases, with 13 bases between. CDR3 bases: TGCAGTGCTAGAGAACCCAGACAGAGAAACACTGAAGCTTTCTTT. It codes for CSAREPRQRNTEAFF.

J is TRBJ1-5 and V is TRBV20-1, with D possibly matching TRBD1 (5 bases). Trimming cost V 6 bases and J 6 bases, with 24 bases left between them. Germline assignment: CDR1 DFQATT and CDR2 SNEGSKA (reference sequence). The CDR3 length is 16 residues. CDR3 DNA: TGCAGTGCCCCCCCCTCGTTAGGCCGTAGGGGTCAGCCCCAGCATTTT. Its translation is CSAPPSLGRRGQPQHF.

This clonotype was counted between two and nine times. The chain links TRBV28 to TRBJ1-2, with 8 positions matching TRBD1. V trimming: 6 bases; J trimming: 7 bases; junction bases outside the gene matches: 7. The CDR3 extends over 13 amino acids. Germline CDR1 and CDR2: MDHEN and SYDVKM. CDR3 in amino acids: CASRQQQGGGYTF. DNA for the CDR3: TGTGCCAGCAGACAGCAACAGGGGGGTGGCTACACCTTC.

This clonotype was seen only a few times. The chain employs TRBV15 and TRBJ1-5; D might be TRBD1 (5 bases). Deletions cut 1 base from V and 4 bases from J, with 11 bases between. Germline assignment: CDR1 LNHNV and CDR2 YYDKDF (reference sequence). This CDR3 has 15 amino acids. CDR3 in amino acids: CATSRGGDGNQPQHF. The CDR3 DNA follows: TGTGCCACCAGCAGAGGAGGGGATGGGAATCAGCCCCAGCATTTT. Based on the CDR3 plus reference TRBV15 and TRBJ1-5, the full variable domain is DAMVIQNPRYQVTQFGKPVTLSCSQTLNHNVMYWYQQKSSQAPKLLFHYYDKDFNNEADTPDNFQSRRPNTSFCFLDIRSPGLGDTAMYLCATSRGGDGNQPQHFGDGTRLSIL.

In this sample, this clonotype is medium-sized. The J gene is TRBJ2-7, the V gene TRBV6-5, with D unclear. Germline CDR1 reads MNHEY; CDR2 reads SVGAGI. Trimming pared 5 bases from V and 6 bases from J, leaving 8 bases between. There are 11 residues in the CDR3. The CDR3 is CASSHTGEQYF. As DNA, the CDR3 is TGTGCCAGCAGTCATACTGGCGAGCAGTACTTC.

In this sample, this clonotype turned up once. The chain employs TRBV20-1 and TRBJ2-7; 10 bases are shared with TRBD1. CDR3 length: 15 amino acids. Germline CDR1 DFQATT, CDR2 SNEGSKA (reference sequence). V shed 6 bases, J shed 2 bases, and the junction held 10 bases outside the gene matches. CDR3: CSATPWTGGAYEQYF. The CDR3 DNA is TGCAGTGCCACACCCTGGACAGGGGGAGCCTACGAGCAGTACTTC.

This clonotype turned up a few times. The chain has TRBV5-5 and TRBJ1-6; 8 bases align to TRBD1. Germline V lookup: CDR1 SGHKS, CDR2 YYEKEE (reference sequence). The CDR3 spans 15 residues. The V gene end was trimmed by 4 bases and the J gene end by 10 bases; junction bases not matched to a gene: 10. The CDR3 here is CASSPTDRGGSPLHF. CDR3 nucleotides: TGTGCCAGCAGCCCAACTGACAGGGGAGGGTCACCCCTCCACTTT.

The chain couples TRBV6-6 to TRBJ1-4, with 9 positions matching TRBD1. The CDR3 is 16 amino acids. The germline gives CDR1 MNHNY, CDR2 SVGAGI (reference sequence). The V segment lost 4 bases and the J segment 8 bases; nucleotides outside the gene matches: 11. The CDR3 loop reads CASSSGQGRRNEKLFF. Written as DNA, the CDR3 is TGTGCCAGCAGTTCCGGACAGGGGAGGAGAAACGAAAAACTGTTTTTT.

The rearrangement links TRBV20-1 to TRBJ2-7; the D gene is possibly TRBD2 (6 bases). Germline V gives CDR1 DFQATT, CDR2 SNEGSKA (reference sequence). The CDR3 runs to 12 residues. V lost 4 bases to trimming and J lost 3 bases, with 10 bases between them. The CDR3 sequence is CSANRELYEQYF. The CDR3 nucleotides are TGCAGTGCTAACCGGGAGCTCTACGAGCAGTACTTC.

The chain employs TRBV20-1 and TRBJ1-1; D may be TRBD1 (6 bases). The CDR3 is 13 residues long. V was clipped by 0 bases and J by 4 bases, with 9 bases between them. CDR1 is DFQATT, CDR2 SNEGSKA, per germline (reference sequence). CDR3 sequence reads: CSAREGGRTEAFF. The CDR3 DNA follows: TGCAGTGCTAGAGAAGGGGGACGCACTGAAGCTTTCTTT.

In its sample, this clonotype ranks as medium-sized. The genes are TRBV29-1 and TRBJ1-4; no clear D gene. Trimming removed 7 bases at V and 8 bases at J, with 17 bases between. The CDR3 length is 13 residues. From germline, CDR1 is SQVTM and CDR2 ANQGSEA. This CDR3 is CSAQTGPPEKLFF. The DNA for the CDR3 is TGCAGCGCACAGACGGGCCCACCCGAAAAACTGTTTTTT. Complete variable domain (other parts from reference TRBV29-1 and TRBJ1-4): SAVISQKPSRDICQRGTSLTIQCQVDSQVTMMFWYRQQPGQSLTLIATANQGSEATYESGFVIDKFPISRPNLTFSTLTVSNMSPEDSSIYLCSAQTGPPEKLFFGSGTQLSVL.